The 28 T cell receptor beta chains listed next were all sequenced from one sample in a study of T cells in Graves' hyperthyroidism and ophthalmopathy. From RNA transcripts, TCR beta CDR3 regions were amplified. In the first-round RT-PCR of the TCR CDR3, the HTBI primer set was used. From the multiplex PCR reads, TCRdb called clonotypes with MiXCR, one entry per CDR3 protein. The sample has a few hundred thousand distinct CDR3 sequences; roughly 15% are singletons. The sample comprised blood. All receptors derive from a woman aged 55 to 70 with Graves' ophthalmopathy.

This clonotype has more than one count but fewer than ten. The V call is TRBV10-1, the J call TRBJ1-1; D remains unclear. The V end lost 4 bases, the J end lost 2 bases, and 8 bases lay between the germline ends. This CDR3 spans 13 amino acids. In germline, CDR1 is WNHNN, CDR2 SYGVQD (reference sequence). As DNA, the CDR3 is TGCGCCAGCAGTGTACAACTAAACACTGAAGCTTTCTTT. Translating it yields CASSVQLNTEAFF.

Ten or more counts support this clonotype. V and J are TRBV20-1 and TRBJ1-2, with 10 bases aligning to TRBD1. Germline V lookup: CDR1 DFQATT, CDR2 SNEGSKA (reference sequence). Trimming at V came to 3 bases and at J to 6 bases, leaving 4 bases not matched to a gene. This CDR3 is built from 13 residues. CDR3 amino acids: CSARRTGGDGYTF. Here the CDR3 DNA reads TGCAGTGCTAGGAGGACAGGGGGGGATGGCTACACCTTC.

This clonotype appeared a few times. J is TRBJ1-2 and V is TRBV7-2; 9 bases are shared with TRBD1. Germline assignment: CDR1 SGHTA and CDR2 FQGNSA. The CDR3 length is 14 residues. V shed 5 bases, J shed 6 bases, and the junction held 7 bases outside the gene matches. The CDR3 coding sequence is TGTGCCAGCAGCCCCGGACAGGGGTCGAATGGCTACACCTTC. Amino acids: CASSPGQGSNGYTF.

As to this clonotype: Its ends do not fully match the called genes, so a read error is possible. The J gene is TRBJ2-2, the V gene TRBV7-7; D is unclear. The CDR3 consists of 15 residues. In germline, CDR1 is SSHAT, CDR2 FNYEAQ (reference sequence). CDR3 loop: CASGLEDPNTGELFF. CDR3 sequence (DNA): TGTGCCAGCGGCTTAGAGGACCCGAACACCGGGGAGCTGTTTTTT.

This clonotype was counted at least ten times. V usage is TRBV7-2 and J usage is TRBJ2-5; 8 bases fit TRBD2. With V trimmed by 4 bases and J by 4 bases, 8 bases remained unmatched. The length of the CDR3 is 15 residues. CDR1 SGHTA and CDR2 FQGNSA come from the germline V gene. In DNA form, the CDR3 reads TGTGCCAGCAGCTCTAATAGCGGGATGGGAGAGACCCAGTACTTC. Amino acids: CASSSNSGMGETQYF.

This clonotype showed up many times. The genes are TRBV7-8 and TRBJ2-3; 10 nucleotides agree with TRBD2. The J segment lost 5 bases and the V segment lost 1 base, leaving 12 bases of the junction unmatched. In germline, CDR1 is SGHVS, CDR2 FQNEAQ. CDR3 length: 18 residues. The CDR3 bases are TGTGCCAGCAGCTTAGTCCTAGCGGGAGCAGGAATGAGAGATACGCAGTATTTT. Its protein product is CASSLVLAGAGMRDTQYF.

This clonotype was seen many times. V gene TRBV18 combines with J gene TRBJ1-2, with 7 bases matching TRBD1. This CDR3 region has 14 residues. In germline, CDR1 is KGHSH, CDR2 LQKENI. V dropped 3 bases and J dropped 2; count of bases not matched to a gene: 3. The CDR3 bases are TGTGCCAGCTCACCTACGGGACAGAACTATGGCTACACCTTC. Encoded protein: CASSPTGQNYGYTF.

This clonotype was counted many times. The chain combines TRBV28 with TRBJ2-1; D gene ambiguous. The germline gives CDR1 MDHEN, CDR2 SYDVKM. This CDR3 is 14 amino acids long. V lost 2 bases and J 1 base, leaving 6 bases between the germline ends. CDR3 coding DNA: TGTGCCAGCAGTTTACTAGGATCCTACAATGAGCAGTTCTTC. Its translation: CASSLLGSYNEQFF.

This clonotype was observed at least ten times. The chain joins TRBV11-2 to TRBJ2-1; 10 bases fit TRBD2. CDR3 size: 16 residues. The trim removed 7 bases at V and 4 bases at J, leaving 10 bases unmatched. Germline V gives CDR1 SGHAT, CDR2 FQNNGV. CDR3 DNA sequence: TGTGCCAGCATCATTAGTACTAGCGGGGAATACAATGAGCAGTTCTTC. It translates to CASIISTSGEYNEQFF.

This clonotype was seen many times. V usage is TRBV6-1 and J usage is TRBJ2-2, with TRBD2 identical over 14 bases. Germline V gene sequence: CDR1 MNHNS, CDR2 SASEGT. The CDR3 sequence is 15 residues long. Trimming cost V 6 bases and J 7 bases; bases outside gene matches: 4. The CDR3 coding sequence is TGTGCCAGCAGCAGGACTAGCGGGAGGATCGGGGAGCTGTTTTTT. Translated, it gives CASSRTSGRIGELFF.

This clonotype was recorded many times. This rearrangement joins TRBV28 to TRBJ2-3, with D hard to call. CDR1 and CDR2 from the germline V gene are MDHEN and SYDVKM. Trimming removed 2 bases from V and 2 bases from J, with 11 bases in between. The CDR3 totals 15 residues. The CDR3 DNA reads TGTGCCAGCAGTTTAGGTGCCATAATCACAGATACGCAGTATTTT. Its protein product is CASSLGAIITDTQYF.

There are many counts of this clonotype. The chain carries TRBV19 and TRBJ1-1; tentative D call: TRBD1 (6 bases). V lost 2 bases, J lost 5 bases, and 6 bases lay in between. Per the germline V gene, CDR1 is LNHDA and CDR2 is SQIVND (reference sequence). This CDR3 has 12 amino acids. This CDR3 reads CASSIRGTEAFF. CDR3 in DNA: TGTGCCAGTAGTATAAGGGGGACTGAAGCTTTCTTT.

This clonotype was seen many times. The rearrangement links TRBV27 to TRBJ2-2; TRBD2 agrees at 9 bases. CDR1 is MNHEY, CDR2 SMNVEV, per germline (reference sequence). J gave up 1 base and V 6 bases, and 3 bases lay outside the gene matches. CDR3 size: 15 residues. CDR3 sequence reads: CASRGLAVNTGELFF. The CDR3 coding sequence is TGTGCCAGCAGGGGACTAGCAGTGAACACCGGGGAGCTGTTTTTT.

This clonotype was picked up many times. A read error may account for a junction end that differs from germline. The chain is built from TRBV30 and TRBJ2-6; weak D call: TRBD2 (5 bases). The germline gives CDR1 GTSNPN, CDR2 SVGIG (reference sequence). This CDR3 spans 14 amino acids. The CDR3 DNA sequence: TGTGCCTGGAGTGTACGGGGAAATCTGGGCGCGATGGCTTTC. Translated: CAWSVRGNLGAMAF.

This clonotype has ten or more counts. The V gene is TRBV4-1, the J gene TRBJ2-2; D ambiguous. Trimming removed 4 bases from V and 7 bases from J, with 13 bases in between. Germline V gene sequence: CDR1 MGHRA, CDR2 YSYEKL. The CDR3 sequence is 14 residues long. Written as DNA, the CDR3 is TGCGCCAGCAGCCCTCTCCTGAAACGCGGGGAGCTGTTTTTT. It is translated as CASSPLLKRGELFF.

The chain carries TRBV6-1 and TRBJ2-4, with D tentatively TRBD1 (5 bases). The CDR3 has 13 amino acids. CDR1 and CDR2 (germline): MNHNS, SASEGT. With 1 base removed from V and 8 bases from J, the gap between germline ends came to 9 bases. The chain's CDR3 is CASSEGQKDIQYF. The CDR3 DNA reads as TGTGCCAGCAGTGAAGGACAGAAAGACATTCAGTACTTC.

At least ten counts were recorded for this clonotype. V usage is TRBV11-2 and J usage is TRBJ2-1, with a weak D call TRBD2 (6 bases). The length of the CDR3 is 14 residues. Germline values: CDR1 SGHAT, CDR2 FQNNGV. V shed 1 base and J shed 4 bases, with 8 bases lying between them. CDR3 sequence (DNA): TGTGCCAGCAGCTTAGCGGGAGCATACAATGAGCAGTTCTTC. Protein product: CASSLAGAYNEQFF.

This clonotype has ten or more counts. The V and J genes are TRBV5-1 and TRBJ2-7, with TRBD2 identical over 11 bases. V lost 3 bases to trimming and J lost 1 base; unmatched junction nucleotides: 6. CDR3 length: 16 residues. CDR1 and CDR2 from the germline V gene are SGHRS and YFSETQ. CDR3 nucleotides: TGCGCCAGCAGCTATACTAGCGGGAGTGGGTCCTACGAGCAGTACTTC. Its translation: CASSYTSGSGSYEQYF.

This clonotype was counted ten times or more. The gene calls are TRBV7-8 and TRBJ2-2, with 7 positions matching TRBD2. CDR3 length: 16 amino acids. With 5 bases clipped from V and 7 bases from J, the junction kept 13 bases outside the gene matches. Germline CDR1 is SGHVS and CDR2 is FQNEAQ. The CDR3 loop is CASSPSPGRRNGELFF. For the CDR3, the DNA is TGTGCCAGCAGCCCCTCGCCCGGGAGGAGGAACGGGGAGCTGTTTTTT. The entire variable domain, with the rest obtained from reference TRBV7-8 and TRBJ2-2, is as follows: GAGVSQSPRYKVAKRGQDVALRCDPISGHVSLFWYQQALGQGPEFLTYFQNEAQLDKSGLPSDRFFAERPEGSVSTLKIQRTQQEDSAVYLCASSPSPGRRNGELFFGEGSRLTVL.

This clonotype was found a few times. Relative to the germline gene, one junction end is altered; a read error may explain this. The chain uses TRBV20-1 and TRBJ2-7; 14 bases are a match to TRBD2. Germline V gives CDR1 DFQATT, CDR2 SNEGSKA (reference sequence). This CDR3 is built from 14 residues. CDR3 in amino acids: CSAGTSGSSNERYF. Written as DNA, the CDR3 is TGCAGTGCTGGGACTAGCGGGAGTAGCAACGAGCGGTACTTC.

Comments on this clonotype: A read error may be the cause here, since a much bigger clone is one base away. This chain uses TRBV18 with TRBJ2-7; TRBD2 aligns across 8 bases. The germline V gene has CDR1 KGHSH and CDR2 LQKENI. Trimming at V came to 8 bases and at J to 6 bases, leaving 15 bases not matched to a gene. This CDR3 has 15 amino acids. CDR3 nucleotides: TGTGCCAGCCCAAAACCGGGACTAGTAACCGGCGAGCAGTACTTC. It yields the protein CASPKPGLVTGEQYF.

The CDR3: CASSVYGTATDTQYF. The CDR3 DNA reads as TGTGCCAGCAGCGTGTACGGGACGGCCACAGATACGCAGTATTTT. The chain carries TRBV9 and TRBJ2-3; the D call may be TRBD1 or TRBD2 (5 bases each). CDR1 and CDR2 from the germline V gene are SGDLS and YYNGEE. The CDR3 loop spans 15 amino acids. Trimming removed 2 bases at V and 2 bases at J, with 12 bases between.

The chain links TRBV12-3 or TRBV12-4 to TRBJ2-7, with unresolved D. This CDR3 comprises 14 residues. Trimming removed 3 bases from V and 3 bases from J, with 12 bases in between. In nucleotides, the CDR3 is TGTGCCAGCAGTTTGGGCGGCGGATACTACGAGCAGTACTTC. Amino acid sequence: CASSLGGGYYEQYF.

This clonotype was seen more than once but under ten times. V and J are TRBV20-1 and TRBJ1-4, with D maybe TRBD1 (6 bases). In germline, CDR1 is DFQATT, CDR2 SNEGSKA (reference sequence). CDR3 length: 15 amino acids. Trimming took 6 bases from V and 11 from J, leaving 25 bases between them. The CDR3 DNA reads as TGCAGTGCAAACAGACCGGGTGGGGGCTTGGGGAAACTGTTTTTT. Protein: CSANRPGGGLGKLFF.

Many counts were recorded for this clonotype. This rearrangement joins TRBV2 to TRBJ2-7, with a possible D match to TRBD1 (6 bases). V dropped 3 bases and J dropped 5 bases, with 8 bases sitting between them. Germline V lookup: CDR1 SNHLY, CDR2 FYNNEI. The CDR3 has 12 amino acids. CDR3 DNA sequence: TGTGCCAGCAGTGAGACAGGACACGAGCAGTACTTC. Translating gives CASSETGHEQYF.

J is TRBJ2-5 and V is TRBV29-1, with D unclear. With 7 bases removed from V and 2 bases from J, the gap between germline ends came to 11 bases. The germline CDR1 and CDR2 sequences are SQVTM and ANQGSEA. The CDR3 length is 12 residues. This CDR3 reads CSASKGQETQYF. CDR3 DNA: TGCAGCGCCTCCAAGGGACAAGAGACCCAGTACTTC.

Comments on this clonotype: A read error is possible here, since a much larger clone lies one base away. The rearrangement joins TRBV3-1 to TRBJ2-7; D is unclear. This CDR3 is built from 13 residues. Germline CDR1 LGHDT, CDR2 YNNKEL (reference sequence). Deletions cut 0 bases from V and 2 bases from J, with 5 bases between. CDR3 sequence: CASSQEVTYEQYF. DNA of the CDR3: TGTGCCAGCAGCCAAGAAGTTACCTACGAGCAGTACTTC.

This clonotype was recorded at least ten times. The rearrangement joins TRBV20-1 to TRBJ1-2; D perhaps matches TRBD1 (5 bases). The V gene lost 4 bases and the J gene lost 4 bases, with 13 bases spanning the gap. Germline CDR1 DFQATT, CDR2 SNEGSKA (reference sequence). This CDR3 region has 13 residues. The CDR3 loop reads CSANYRRSYGYTF. The CDR3 nucleotides are TGCAGTGCTAACTACAGGAGATCCTATGGCTACACCTTC.